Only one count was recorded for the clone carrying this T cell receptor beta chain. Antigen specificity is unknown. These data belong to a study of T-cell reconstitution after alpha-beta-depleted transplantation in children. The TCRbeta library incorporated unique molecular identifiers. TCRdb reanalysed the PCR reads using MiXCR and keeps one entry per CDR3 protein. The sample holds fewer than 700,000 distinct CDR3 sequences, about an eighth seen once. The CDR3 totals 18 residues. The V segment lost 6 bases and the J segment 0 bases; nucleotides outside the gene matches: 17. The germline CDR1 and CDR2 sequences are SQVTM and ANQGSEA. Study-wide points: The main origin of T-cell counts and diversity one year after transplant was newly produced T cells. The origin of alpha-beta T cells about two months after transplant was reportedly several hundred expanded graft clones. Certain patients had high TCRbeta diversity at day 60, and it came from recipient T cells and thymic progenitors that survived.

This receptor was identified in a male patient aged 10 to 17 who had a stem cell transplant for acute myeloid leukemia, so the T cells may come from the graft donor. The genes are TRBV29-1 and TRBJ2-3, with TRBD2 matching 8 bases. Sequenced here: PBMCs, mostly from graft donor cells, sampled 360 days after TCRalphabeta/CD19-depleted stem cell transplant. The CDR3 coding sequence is TGCAGCGTCGGGGGGGCGCAAGGAGCGGGGTCTAGCACAGATACGCAGTATTTT. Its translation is CSVGGAQGAGSSTDTQYF.